Listed below are T cell receptor beta chains from one sample, sequenced in a study of T cell responses to AZD1222 COVID-19 vaccine. Clones were sequenced by immunoSEQ multiplex PCR, and TCRdb holds only the in-frame ones, with some missing. The sample lists 200,000 or so clones, roughly 92% occurring once. The sample here was peripheral blood, taken on day 0 of AZD1222 vaccination. Receptors were obtained from an adult in good health. CDR3s include the opening cysteine and the closing phenylalanine or tryptophan. The D gene is left open where the match is weak. The size field is filled for only some rows; it gives once, few, many or a size class.

d_gene,j_gene,abundance,v_gene,CDR3aa,CDR3nt
NA,TRBJ2-3,NA,TRBV20-1,CSASYTIDTQYF,TGCAGTGCTAGTTACACTATAGATACGCAGTATTTT
NA,TRBJ1-4,once,TRBV5-4,CAFKGKRKLFF,TGTGCCTTCAAGGGCAAACGAAAACTGTTTTTT
NA,TRBJ2-1,NA,TRBV4-2,CASSQESGGPYNEQFF,TGTGCCAGCAGCCAAGAATCCGGGGGGCCGTACAATGAGCAGTTCTTC
TRBD1,TRBJ2-2,NA,TRBV15,CATSRDGQDTGELFF,TGTGCCACCAGCAGAGATGGACAGGACACCGGGGAGCTGTTTTTT
NA,TRBJ1-4,NA,TRBV5-1,CASSLLSQASNEKLFF,TGCGCCAGCAGCTTACTATCTCAGGCCTCTAATGAAAAACTGTTTTTT
TRBD1,TRBJ1-1,NA,TRBV7-9,CASKPDRASPNTEAFF,TGTGCCAGCAAACCGGACAGGGCGTCCCCAAACACTGAAGCTTTCTTT
TRBD1,TRBJ1-2,NA,TRBV7-2,CASSLGDRVLGYTF,TGTGCCAGCAGCTTAGGGGACAGGGTTCTAGGCTACACCTTC
NA,TRBJ2-1,few,TRBV28,CASSKPYNEQFF,TGTGCCAGCAGTAAGCCCTACAATGAGCAGTTCTTC
TRBD1,TRBJ2-5,NA,TRBV7-9,CASSLGQPETQYF,TGTGCCAGCAGCCTGGGACAGCCAGAGACCCAGTACTTC
NA,TRBJ1-2,NA,TRBV6-4,CASSDNRDTVYHGYTF,TGTGCCAGCAGTGACAACCGGGACACCGTTTATCATGGCTACACCTTC
TRBD2,TRBJ2-2,NA,TRBV11-3,CASSRLAGKGTGELFF,TGTGCCAGCAGTCGACTAGCGGGGAAGGGTACCGGGGAGCTGTTTTTT
NA,TRBJ1-3,once,TRBV2,CASSADKGSGNTIYF,TGTGCCAGCAGTGCTGACAAGGGCTCTGGAAACACCATATATTTT
NA,TRBJ1-6,NA,TRBV2,CASSAKTVHNSPLHF,TGTGCCAGCAGTGCCAAGACAGTACATAATTCACCCCTCCACTTT
NA,TRBJ1-1,NA,TRBV7-9,CASSLNTEAFF,TGTGCCAGCAGCTTAAACACTGAAGCTTTCTTT
TRBD1,TRBJ1-6,NA,TRBV4-3,CASSPGQGYLYNSPLHF,TGCGCCAGCAGCCCGGGACAGGGGTATTTGTATAATTCACCCCTCCACTTT
TRBD1,TRBJ1-6,NA,TRBV19,CASRIRDRGYNSPLHF,TGTGCCAGTAGAATCCGGGACAGGGGTTATAATTCACCCCTCCACTTT
NA,TRBJ1-5,NA,TRBV6-6,CASSPPWDSNQPQHF,TGTGCCAGCAGTCCCCCTTGGGACAGCAATCAGCCCCAGCATTTT
NA,TRBJ2-7,NA,TRBV30,CAWGPSYEQYF,TGTGCCTGGGGTCCATCCTACGAGCAGTACTTC
NA,TRBJ1-1,NA,TRBV5-4,CASSLEPPEEAFF,TGTGCCAGCAGCTTGGAACCCCCAGAGGAAGCTTTCTTT
TRBD2,TRBJ2-2,NA,TRBV20-1,CSASDSGGAIGELFF,TGCAGTGCTAGTGATAGCGGGGGGGCGATCGGGGAGCTGTTTTTT
TRBD1,TRBJ1-2,NA,TRBV27,CASTPRPGGGGYTF,TGTGCCAGCACCCCAAGGCCAGGGGGCGGTGGCTACACCTTC
TRBD1,TRBJ1-1,NA,TRBV29-1,CSVAGQMNTEAFF,TGCAGCGTTGCGGGACAGATGAACACTGAAGCTTTCTTT
NA,TRBJ1-6,NA,TRBV11-2,CASSLDRAYSYNSPLHF,TGTGCCAGCAGCTTAGATCGGGCTTACTCCTATAATTCACCCCTCCACTTT
NA,TRBJ1-1,NA,TRBV4-1,CASSQDTGATEAFF,TGCGCCAGCAGCCAAGATACCGGGGCCACTGAAGCTTTCTTT
NA,TRBJ1-6,once,TRBV14,CASSQGEQGFSPLHF,TGTGCCAGCAGCCAAGGAGAACAGGGTTTCTCACCCCTCCACTTT
NA,TRBJ1-1,NA,TRBV25-1,CASSALNTEAFF,TGTGCCAGCAGTGCCTTGAACACTGAAGCTTTCTTT
NA,TRBJ2-5,NA,TRBV10-3,CAISDITAQGETQYF,TGTGCCATCAGTGATATTACGGCCCAAGGAGAGACCCAGTACTTC